This T cell receptor (beta chain) was captured by sequencing in a study of blood T cell repertoires in COVID-19 (dated by TCRdb to 2018 to 2020). About the study as a whole: The collaborator samples originated in the United States, Italy and Spain and spanned the acute and convalescent phases of COVID-19. The material from the prospective study consisted of cDNA or gDNA derived from T cells, B-cell-depleted T cells, or PBMCs. Subjects who had been exposed to COVID-19, were actively infected with it, or had recovered from it provided the deeply sampled blood TCRbeta repertoires that made up the dataset. The repertoires were released in a freely available public database intended as a resource for research on the immune response to SARS-CoV-2. Samples were obtained from the ongoing ImmuneRACE study (first 160 participants) and from 1,254 subjects provided by 6 global collaborators. A de-identified subject ID, COVID-19 status, age in years and sex were almost always included in the sample metadata. Where available, HLA class I and class II types were taken from metadata supplied by the sample provider and were not determined by assay-based typing.

Its CDR3 holds 14 amino acids, cysteine through phenylalanine. The CDR3 DNA has 42 bases and is translated from base 1. V loses 5 bases at its end and J loses 2 bases; junction bases beyond the gene matches: 5. The germline V gene encodes CDR1 MNHEY and CDR2 SVGAGI. The collaborating institutions used their own protocols to collect whole blood in K2EDTA tubes. For TCRbeta analysis, collaborators shipped samples in one of three forms: frozen whole blood, isolated PBMCs, or DNA extracted from either of those sample types. The paper as a whole reports these results and caveats: How much clinical and demographic metadata was included differed by source and by participant, and the metadata was provided uncurated.

On this clone: Its specific antigen is unknown. No base quality values were provided; no much bigger clone lies one nucleotide off.

TCRbeta CDR3 regions were amplified from genomic DNA by means of the immunoSEQ Assay, a bias-controlled multiplex PCR. Turning to the authors' computational methods: The number of nucleated cells in each sample was estimated from the amplification of reference gene primers within the assay. Sequence reads were collapsed and filtered to measure the absolute abundance of every unique TCRbeta CDR3 rearrangement. For each sample, productive Simpson clonality was calculated as the square root of Simpson's diversity index over productive rearrangements. As stored in TCRdb, this immuneACCESS dataset retains in-frame rearrangements with V and J assigned. A fraction of the clones does not appear; measured against another copy, unresolved V genes explain less than half of the discrepancy, and the remainder lacks a known reason. The V and J calls and clone size were taken over from that table, and D and trimming were inferred from the DNA. For this sample there are 100,000 to 150,000 clones; more than 80% appear just once. The ten biggest clones cover approximately 12% of the sample.

This sequence uses TRBV6-5 and TRBJ2-5; TRBD1 fits 7 bases in the junction. The TCR sequence derives from an older woman with acute or convalescent COVID-19. Material for sequencing was peripheral blood. The base sequence is TGTGCCAGCAGTCCGATGGGACAGCAAGAGACCCAGTACTTC. Its coded protein is CASSPMGQQETQYF.